The TCR beta chain described here comes from a study of siplizumab effects on memory and regulatory T cells. Whole-study findings and limits: Proliferating Tregs from siplizumab cultures lacked functional confirmation of suppression. Sequences below about 10^-5 frequency were poorly captured, limiting mapping of alloreactive clones. Researchers could not give a naive or memory phenotype to roughly 80-95% of proliferating CD4+ or CD8+ clones. The study found that siplizumab significantly reduced alloreactive sequences traceable to unstimulated CD4+ memory cells.

About this clone itself: Its specificity is not known.

The assay was immunoSEQ multiplex PCR, and TCRdb's table has in-frame clones only and misses some. The sample records about 50,000 clones, more than 75% being singletons. The sequence derives from a human donor in good health. The sample was naive CD8+ T cells sorted from blood.

CDR3 DNA: TGTGCCAGTAGTCGGCCCAATTCACCCCTCCACTTT. It yields the protein CASSRPNSPLHF. The J gene is TRBJ1-6, the V gene TRBV19; D call uncertain. Per the germline V gene, CDR1 is LNHDA and CDR2 is SQIVND (reference sequence). There are 12 residues in the CDR3. Trimming shortened V by 5 bases and J by 7 bases, and 6 bases separated the two germline ends.